The 23 T cell receptor beta chains below come from one sample, sequenced in a study of blood T cells in healthy people across ages (dated by TCRdb to about 2015). Library method: 5' RACE. The sequencer was an Illumina HiSeq 2500. A second PCR of 7 to 11 cycles was run with a J-beta primer mix and a sample-barcoded 5' primer. Using fastp at Q25 and MiXCR, TCRdb reprocessed the public reads and kept productive beta chains. Here each entry gathers all rows of one CDR3 protein and keeps the most common genes and DNA. The sample yields 950,000 to 1,200,000 distinct CDR3 sequences; more than 30% were counted once. The ten largest clonotypes hold 10% to 15% of the sample. The sample consisted of blood. Receptors were obtained from a man between 18 and 35 years old in good health.

This clonotype was detected a few times. The chain couples TRBV7-9 to TRBJ2-3; the D gene is possibly TRBD2 (6 bases). Trimming removed 6 bases at V and 1 base at J, with 20 bases between. The V gene's germline CDR1 is SEHNR and CDR2 FQNEAQ (reference sequence). The CDR3 contains 17 residues. The CDR3 spells CASSRGTLSRGTDTQYF. The CDR3 DNA is TGTGCCAGCAGTCGGGGGACGCTCTCACGGGGCACAGATACGCAGTATTTT.

In DNA form, the CDR3 reads TGTGCCATCAGTGAGGGAAGCACAGATACGCAGTATTTT. As protein: CAISEGSTDTQYF. V and J are TRBV10-3 and TRBJ2-3; D is undetermined. The CDR3 spans 13 residues. V lost 2 bases, J lost 0 bases, and 3 bases lay in between. Germline V gene sequence: CDR1 ENHRY, CDR2 SYGVKD.

The rearrangement joins TRBV20-1 to TRBJ2-7, with a weak D call TRBD2 (6 bases). The DNA end favors TRBJ2-5, so the J call may be wrong. The CDR3 runs to 13 residues. Germline V CDR1 and CDR2: DFQATT, SNEGSKA (reference sequence). The CDR3 DNA sequence: TGCAGTGCTAGCGGGGGACCTCGAGAGACCCAGTACTTC. Translating gives CSASGGPRETQYF.

This clonotype showed up just a few times. V and J are TRBV4-3 and TRBJ2-1; D is unclear. The length of the CDR3 is 16 residues. V lost 0 bases to trimming and J lost 2 bases, with 11 bases between them. Germline CDR1 is LGHNA and CDR2 is YSLEER. This chain's CDR3 is CASSQDLARAYNEQFF. CDR3 DNA: TGCGCCAGCAGCCAAGATTTGGCCCGCGCCTACAATGAGCAGTTCTTC.

This clonotype appeared a few times. The J gene is TRBJ1-3, the V gene TRBV29-1; D unclear. The CDR3 sequence is 14 residues long. The V gene's germline CDR1 is SQVTM and CDR2 ANQGSEA. V was pared by 4 bases and J by 0 bases, with 10 bases between. Here the CDR3 reads CSVGGSGSGNTIYF. DNA for the CDR3: TGCAGCGTTGGGGGTTCCGGCTCTGGAAACACCATATATTTT.

The J gene is TRBJ1-6, the V gene TRBV20-1; no reliable D call. Germline CDR1 reads DFQATT; CDR2 reads SNEGSKA (reference sequence). V was pared by 1 base and J by 0 bases, with 10 bases between. The CDR3 covers 16 residues. The CDR3 DNA reads as TGCAGTGCTAGAGCCGCGAGTAGCTCCTATAATTCACCCCTCCACTTT. This codes for CSARAASSSYNSPLHF.

The chain uses TRBV5-1 and TRBJ1-1; D is perhaps TRBD1 (5 bases). The CDR3 covers 14 residues. V gave up 0 bases and J gave up 7 bases, with 13 bases separating them. Germline lookup yields CDR1 SGHRS and CDR2 YFSETQ. DNA of the CDR3: TGCGCCAGCAGCTTGGAGCGGGGGTACGGTGAAGCTTTCTTT. It is translated as CASSLERGYGEAFF. The full variable domain, completed using reference TRBV5-1 and TRBJ1-1, is KAGVTQTPRYLIKTRGQQVTLSCSPISGHRSVSWYQQTPGQGLQFLFEYFSETQRNKGNFPGRFSGRQFSNSRSEMNVSTLELGDSALYLCASSLERGYGEAFFGQGTRLTVV.

This clonotype was observed a few times. The genes are TRBV20-1 and TRBJ1-5; D is uncertain. The V gene's germline CDR1 is DFQATT and CDR2 SNEGSKA (reference sequence). Trimming took off 1 base at V and 4 bases at J, with 11 bases between the two ends. This CDR3 comprises 14 residues. The CDR3 DNA reads TGCAGTGCTAGAGGTGGCAGGAATAATCAGCCCCAGCATTTT. Translating it yields CSARGGRNNQPQHF.

The chain has TRBV27 and TRBJ2-1; TRBD2 agrees at 12 bases. Germline CDR1 reads MNHEY; CDR2 reads SMNVEV (reference sequence). J gave up 0 bases and V 6 bases, and 12 bases lay outside the gene matches. The CDR3 sequence is 19 residues long. The CDR3 reads CASRKRRLAGGSSYNEQFF. CDR3 DNA sequence: TGTGCCAGCAGAAAAAGAAGGCTAGCGGGGGGGAGCTCCTACAATGAGCAGTTCTTC.

This clonotype was seen a few times. CDR3 residues: CSANREGGGYTF. The CDR3 bases are TGCAGTGCAAATCGTGAAGGCGGCGGCTACACCTTC. The chain recombines TRBV20-1 with TRBJ1-2, with no clear D. The CDR3 extends over 12 amino acids. The germline CDR1 and CDR2 sequences are DFQATT and SNEGSKA (reference sequence). The ends were cut back, 6 bases at V and 8 bases at J, with 16 bases in the middle.

The chain joins TRBV6-1 to TRBJ1-5; TRBD1 agrees at 7 bases. This CDR3 has 15 amino acids. Germline V gives CDR1 MNHNS, CDR2 SASEGT. The V and J ends lost 6 bases and 6 bases, in that order; junction bases with no gene match: 11. The chain's CDR3 is CASRYDRVVRQPQHF. Here the CDR3 DNA reads TGTGCCAGCAGGTACGACAGGGTTGTTCGTCAGCCCCAGCATTTT.

This clonotype occurred many times. The chain carries TRBV4-2 and TRBJ2-5, with 9 bases that match TRBD2. The V gene end was trimmed by 5 bases and the J gene end by 4 bases; junction bases not matched to a gene: 8. The germline V gene has CDR1 LGHNA and CDR2 YNFKEQ. The CDR3 extends over 15 amino acids. The CDR3 sequence: CASSGRPGLAETQYF. The CDR3 DNA follows: TGTGCCAGCAGCGGACGACCGGGACTAGCAGAGACCCAGTACTTC.

The J gene is TRBJ2-7, the V gene TRBV7-2; possibly TRBD1 or TRBD2 for D (5 bases each). CDR1 is SGHTA and CDR2 is FQGNSA in the germline V gene. Trimming took off 6 bases at V and 7 bases at J, with 19 bases between the two ends. This CDR3 is built from 14 residues. CDR3: CASSRDGLYNEQYF. CDR3 coding DNA: TGTGCCAGCAGTCGGGACGGATTATACAATGAGCAGTACTTC.

V and J are TRBV12-3 or TRBV12-4 and TRBJ1-1; D unclear. V lost 6 bases and J lost 10, with 18 bases in between. The CDR3 sequence is 13 residues long. CDR3 residues: CASSLVAELRAFF. CDR3 in DNA: TGTGCCAGCAGCCTAGTAGCGGAATTGCGAGCTTTCTTT.

The chain joins TRBV12-3 or TRBV12-4 to TRBJ2-1; D gene unclear. V lost 3 bases and J lost 3, with 6 bases in between. The CDR3 is 13 residues long. CDR3 DNA sequence: TGTGCCAGCAGTTTGCCGAACTACAATGAGCAGTTCTTC. Protein sequence: CASSLPNYNEQFF.

The genes are TRBV10-3 and TRBJ1-5; tentative D call: TRBD1 (6 bases). With 9 bases removed from V and 0 bases from J, the gap between germline ends came to 12 bases. Germline V gene lookup returns CDR1 ENHRY and CDR2 SYGVKD. The CDR3 runs 14 residues. This CDR3 reads CAISTGYSNQPQHF. The CDR3 DNA is TGTGCCATTTCGACAGGCTATAGCAATCAGCCCCAGCATTTT.

The chain couples TRBV20-1 to TRBJ1-2; the D is unclear. The V end lost 4 bases, the J end lost 4 bases, and 13 bases lay between the germline ends. The germline CDR1 and CDR2 sequences are DFQATT and SNEGSKA (reference sequence). This CDR3 is built from 13 residues. The CDR3 DNA sequence: TGCAGTGCTATGGACGGAGACTTCTATGGCTACACCTTC. The encoded protein is CSAMDGDFYGYTF.

V is TRBV12-3 or TRBV12-4 and J is TRBJ1-5; 8 nucleotides match TRBD1. The CDR3 has 15 residues. V lost 5 bases, J lost 4 bases, and 7 bases stayed unmatched. The CDR3 sequence: CASSPLTGANQPQHF. CDR3 bases: TGTGCCAGCAGTCCACTGACAGGGGCAAATCAGCCCCAGCATTTT.

In this sample, this clonotype turned up once. The chain uses TRBV6-5 and TRBJ2-1; D assignment may be TRBD1 or TRBD2 (5 bases each). Trimming removed 4 bases from V and 3 bases from J, with 13 bases in between. The germline CDR1 and CDR2 sequences are MNHEY and SVGAGI. This CDR3 comprises 15 residues. CDR3 amino acids: CASSLGRPYYNEQFF. The CDR3 DNA reads as TGTGCCAGCAGTTTGGGACGCCCGTACTACAATGAGCAGTTCTTC.

Points on this clonotype: Just one base apart from a much larger clone, this may be a read error. This chain joins TRBV6-6 and TRBJ1-1; possible D gene TRBD1, 6 bases. This CDR3 is 13 amino acids long. In germline, CDR1 is MNHNY, CDR2 SVGAGI (reference sequence). The CDR3 reads CAGSQGRNTEAFF. CDR3 nucleotides: TGTGCCGGCAGTCAGGGGCGGAACACTGAAGCTTTCTTT.

This rearrangement joins TRBV20-1 to TRBJ2-3; perhaps D is TRBD1 or TRBD2 (6 bases each). In germline, CDR1 is DFQATT, CDR2 SNEGSKA (reference sequence). With 6 bases removed from V and 2 bases from J, the gap between germline ends came to 18 bases. This CDR3 region has 15 residues. The DNA for the CDR3 is TGCAGTGCAACCGTAGAGGAGGGGGTCACAGATACGCAGTATTTT. Encoded protein: CSATVEEGVTDTQYF.

This clonotype has just a few counts. The chain carries TRBV5-1 and TRBJ2-5, with D possibly being TRBD1 (6 bases). Trimming stripped 9 bases from V and 0 bases from J, with 15 bases between. The CDR3 runs to 14 residues. CDR1 SGHRS and CDR2 YFSETQ come from the germline V gene. Here the CDR3 DNA reads TGCGCCACCATGAGAACAGGGTACCAAGAGACCCAGTACTTC. Protein: CATMRTGYQETQYF.

The chain employs TRBV4-1 and TRBJ2-1; D unresolved. Between the trimmed V and J ends, which lost 4 bases and 5 bases, there was a span of 15 bases. The CDR3 loop spans 15 amino acids. In germline, CDR1 is MGHRA, CDR2 YSYEKL. CDR3 sequence reads: CASSLRPTVDNEQFF. DNA of the CDR3: TGCGCCAGCAGCCTCCGACCGACCGTCGACAATGAGCAGTTCTTC.